This T cell receptor beta chain was recovered during a study of blood T cell repertoires in COVID-19. Generated by immunoSEQ multiplex PCR, the TCRdb table keeps only in-frame clones and is missing some. The table shows around 130,000 clones, with 75% to 90% occurring only once. CDR1 is SNHLY and CDR2 is FYNNEI in the germline V gene. CDR3 length equals 16 residues. V trimming: 4 bases; J trimming: 5 bases; junction bases outside the gene matches: 6. The source material was peripheral blood. This clonotype originated in a man aged 70 or older with active or convalescent COVID-19. The chain combines TRBV2 with TRBJ1-6; 9 bases align to TRBD1. Written as DNA, the CDR3 is TGTGCCAGCAGTGGTTACAGGGGGCTGGATAATTCACCCCTCCACTTT. Its translation: CASSGYRGLDNSPLHF.